The 15 T cell receptor beta chains listed next were all sequenced from one sample in a study of T cell changes during pregnancy in multiple sclerosis. TCRdb's copy holds only in-frame clones and misses some; the assay was immunoSEQ multiplex PCR. The sample consists of about 40,000 clones, roughly nine tenths of them appearing once. Sequences were derived from CD4+ T cells from peripheral blood mononuclear cells, sampled in the third trimester of pregnancy. The receptors stem from a female donor in good health, enrolled as a control in a pregnancy study.

This clone is a singleton in its sample. This sequence joins TRBV6-1 and TRBJ2-7; 7 bases match TRBD1. V shed 5 bases and J 3 bases; nucleotides not matched to a gene: 7. Germline CDR1 MNHNS, CDR2 SASEGT. CDR3 length: 14 residues. For the CDR3, the DNA is TGTGCCAGCAGTTTGACAGGGTATAACTACGAGCAGTACTTC. It translates to CASSLTGYNYEQYF.

This chain joins TRBV18 and TRBJ1-4; possibly TRBD1 for D (5 bases). Germline V gene sequence: CDR1 KGHSH, CDR2 LQKENI. The CDR3 runs to 14 residues. Trimming shortened V by 3 bases and J by 8 bases, and 13 bases separated the two germline ends. CDR3 residues: CASSPGAGREKLFF. The CDR3 nucleotides are TGTGCCAGCTCACCTGGGGCAGGGCGAGAAAAACTGTTTTTT. Combining the CDR3 with reference TRBV18 and TRBJ1-4 gives the whole variable domain NAGVMQNPRHLVRRRGQEARLRCSPMKGHSHVYWYRQLPEEGLKFMVYLQKENIIDESGMPKERFSAEFPKEGPSILRIQQVVRGDSAAYFCASSPGAGREKLFFGSGTQLSVL.

The genes are TRBV15 and TRBJ2-3; D possibly corresponds to TRBD1 (5 bases). The CDR3 is 16 residues long. Germline CDR1 LNHNV, CDR2 YYDKDF (reference sequence). Trimming removed 3 bases at V and 4 bases at J, with 17 bases between. Here the CDR3 reads CATSRVAALGADTQYF. The CDR3 region has the DNA TGTGCCACCAGCAGGGTTGCGGCCTTAGGGGCAGATACGCAGTATTTT. Full variable domain (outside the CDR3, taken from reference TRBV15 and TRBJ2-3): DAMVIQNPRYQVTQFGKPVTLSCSQTLNHNVMYWYQQKSSQAPKLLFHYYDKDFNNEADTPDNFQSRRPNTSFCFLDIRSPGLGDTAMYLCATSRVAALGADTQYFGPGTRLTVL.

Points on this clone: Mismatch with germline at one junction end may stem from a read error. The chain links TRBV7-7 to TRBJ2-5; D is uncertain. Germline V lookup: CDR1 SSHAT, CDR2 FNYEAQ (reference sequence). This CDR3 has 13 residues. This CDR3 reads CASSLGIQETQYF. CDR3 DNA: TGTGCTAGCAGCTTGGGCATTCAAGAGACCCAGTACTTC.

This chain joins TRBV28 and TRBJ2-1; 7 nucleotides match TRBD2. V gave up 5 bases and J gave up 0 bases; unmatched junction bases: 4. CDR1 and CDR2 from the germline V gene are MDHEN and SYDVKM. The CDR3 loop spans 15 amino acids. The CDR3 nucleotides read TGTGCCAGCAGTCGGACTAGGAGCTCCTACAATGAGCAGTTCTTC. Its protein product is CASSRTRSSYNEQFF.

The gene calls are TRBV11-3 and TRBJ2-3; TRBD2 aligns across 14 bases. From germline, CDR1 is SGHNT and CDR2 YENEEA. Losses at the gene ends were 5 bases for V and 9 bases for J; bases not matched to a gene: 16. This CDR3 spans 18 amino acids. The CDR3 region has the DNA TGTGCCAGCAGCACCCCAGATCAGACTAGCGGGGGGGCTGCCACGCAGTATTTT. Translated: CASSTPDQTSGGAATQYF.

The rearrangement links TRBV28 to TRBJ1-1; D not certain. The CDR3 contains 12 residues. Germline V lookup: CDR1 MDHEN, CDR2 SYDVKM. V was shortened by 6 bases and J by 4 bases, with 9 bases between the two germline ends. CDR3 sequence: CASRASFTEAFF. The CDR3 DNA follows: TGTGCCAGCAGAGCATCTTTCACTGAAGCTTTCTTT. Looking up the rest from reference TRBV28 and TRBJ1-1 gives the full variable domain: DVKVTQSSRYLVKRTGEKVFLECVQDMDHENMFWYRQDPGLGLRLIYFSYDVKMKEKGDIPEGYSVSREKKERFSLILESASTNQTSMYLCASRASFTEAFFGQGTRLTVV.

The chain has TRBV2 and TRBJ2-5, with D perhaps matching TRBD1 (5 bases). Germline V gene lookup returns CDR1 SNHLY and CDR2 FYNNEI. The CDR3 has 13 amino acids. V lost 3 bases and J lost 2, with 7 bases in between. The CDR3 DNA follows: TGTGCCAGCAGTGAGGACACACAAGAGACCCAGTACTTC. It translates to CASSEDTQETQYF.

The chain links TRBV5-1 to TRBJ2-5, with 8 bases identical to TRBD1. Germline V CDR1 and CDR2: SGHRS, YFSETQ. With 4 bases clipped from V and 4 bases from J, the junction kept 6 bases outside the gene matches. This CDR3 contains 14 residues. The CDR3 bases are TGCGCCAGCAGCGATGGACAGGGTGGAGAGACCCAGTACTTC. Protein product: CASSDGQGGETQYF. Supplemented by reference TRBV5-1 and TRBJ2-5, the full variable domain reads KAGVTQTPRYLIKTRGQQVTLSCSPISGHRSVSWYQQTPGQGLQFLFEYFSETQRNKGNFPGRFSGRQFSNSRSEMNVSTLELGDSALYLCASSDGQGGETQYFGPGTRLLVL.

This clone has just a few counts. The chain uses TRBV2 and TRBJ1-1; possible D gene TRBD1, 5 bases. The germline gives CDR1 SNHLY, CDR2 FYNNEI. CDR3 size: 13 residues. The V end lost 7 bases, the J end lost 6 bases, and 15 bases lay between the germline ends. The CDR3 spells CASTLRGGAEAFF. The CDR3 DNA is TGTGCCAGCACCCTACGTGGGGGGGCTGAAGCTTTCTTT. Supplemented by reference TRBV2 and TRBJ1-1, the full variable domain reads EPEVTQTPSHQVTQMGQEVILRCVPISNHLYFYWYRQILGQKVEFLVSFYNNEISEKSEIFDDQFSVERPDGSNFTLKIRSTKLEDSAMYFCASTLRGGAEAFFGQGTRLTVV.

This clone has only one observation. The genes are TRBV5-6 and TRBJ1-1; D gene unclear. V lost 2 bases and J lost 3, with 8 bases in between. Per the germline V gene, CDR1 is SGHDT and CDR2 is YYEEEE. The CDR3 consists of 13 residues. The CDR3 protein is CASSFSGDTEAFF. The CDR3 DNA sequence: TGTGCCAGCAGCTTCTCGGGAGACACTGAAGCTTTCTTT.

The J gene is TRBJ2-7, the V gene TRBV7-9; 10 bases are a match to TRBD2. Germline CDR1 is SEHNR and CDR2 is FQNEAQ (reference sequence). V was pared by 11 bases and J by 0 bases, with 7 bases of the junction left unmatched. This CDR3 contains 14 residues. The CDR3 reads CAAGSSGSSYEQYF. CDR3 sequence (DNA): TGTGCCGCTGGGTCTAGCGGGAGCTCCTACGAGCAGTACTTC.

This clone was picked up one time. The CDR3 sequence is CASSLRQIPGTGELFF. For the CDR3, the DNA is TGCGCCAGCAGCTTACGACAGATACCGGGCACCGGGGAGCTGTTTTTT. The chain couples TRBV5-1 to TRBJ2-2; possible D gene TRBD1, 5 bases. Trimming removed 2 bases from V and 4 bases from J, with 15 bases in between. The CDR3 contains 16 residues. Germline-derived CDR1 and CDR2 are SGHRS and YFSETQ.

This clone was counted once. The chain couples TRBV7-8 to TRBJ2-2, with 10 bases that match TRBD2. J gave up 4 bases and V 2 bases, and 7 bases lay outside the gene matches. Germline CDR1 SGHVS, CDR2 FQNEAQ. The CDR3 has 17 amino acids. Here the CDR3 reads CASSLILGLASTGELFF. The CDR3 region has the DNA TGTGCCAGCAGCTTAATTCTGGGACTAGCGAGCACCGGGGAGCTGTTTTTT.

The V gene is TRBV5-1, the J gene TRBJ2-7; D call uncertain. Germline values: CDR1 SGHRS, CDR2 YFSETQ. The V end lost 4 bases, the J end lost 2 bases, and 10 bases lay between the germline ends. The CDR3 loop spans 13 amino acids. CDR3 sequence reads: CASSPDNAYEQYF. The CDR3 region has the DNA TGCGCCAGCAGCCCCGACAACGCCTACGAGCAGTACTTC.